This T cell receptor beta chain emerged from a study of shared T cell receptors in the human thymus. The protocol was immunoSEQ multiplex PCR, while the TCRdb copy is restricted to in-frame clones and leaves out a portion. Seen here are under 850,000 clones, around nine tenths observed once, and the top ten hold around 0.0099%. The CDR3 extends over 20 amino acids. Trimming took off 0 bases at V and 4 bases at J, with 27 bases between the two ends. Germline V gene data show CDR1 as SNHLY and CDR2 as FYNNEI. A further study also used this sample, focusing on human thymus T cells. That paper notes: Thymus specimens were resections from corrective heart surgery.

The TCR comes from a boy less than two years old with a congenital heart defect. V is TRBV2 and J is TRBJ1-2, with D possibly TRBD1 on 5 matching bases. Sequencing was done on a sample of thymocytes. The DNA of the CDR3 is TGTGCCAGCAGTGAAGCTCCCTTAGAATCACAGGTGCTTGTCGTCTATGGCTACACCTTC. It encodes CASSEAPLESQVLVVYGYTF.